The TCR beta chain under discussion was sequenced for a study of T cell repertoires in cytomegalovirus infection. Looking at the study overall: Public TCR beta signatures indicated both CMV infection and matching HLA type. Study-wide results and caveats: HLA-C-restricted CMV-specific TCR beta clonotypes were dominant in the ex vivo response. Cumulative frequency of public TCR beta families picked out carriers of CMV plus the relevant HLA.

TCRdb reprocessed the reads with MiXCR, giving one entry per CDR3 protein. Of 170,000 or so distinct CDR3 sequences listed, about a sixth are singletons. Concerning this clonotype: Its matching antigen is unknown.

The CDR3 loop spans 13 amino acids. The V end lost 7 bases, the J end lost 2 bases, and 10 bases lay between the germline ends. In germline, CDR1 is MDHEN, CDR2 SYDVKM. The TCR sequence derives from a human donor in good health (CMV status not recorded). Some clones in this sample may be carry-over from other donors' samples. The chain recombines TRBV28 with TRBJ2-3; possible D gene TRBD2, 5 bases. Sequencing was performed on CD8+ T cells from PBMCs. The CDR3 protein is CASTGLLTDTQYF. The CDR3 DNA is TGTGCCAGCACCGGACTTCTCACAGATACGCAGTATTTT.